Shown below are 26 T cell receptor beta chains from a single sample sequenced in a study of human T cells and chemical hapten exposure (dated by TCRdb to about 2021). Per the publication, the time point label means: patch test 3, about 24 weeks after DPC sensitization. The treatment or condition label corresponds to: therapeutic diphenylcyclopropenone sensitization with weekly scalp DPC. The library was obtained by RACE. The sample was run on a NextSeq 500. The public reads were quality trimmed at Q25 with fastp and then assembled into clones with MiXCR by TCRdb, keeping productive beta chains. Merged by CDR3 protein, the rows form single entries marked with the most common genes and DNA. The sample table holds around 27,000 distinct CDR3 sequences, of which approximately 5.8% were seen once. The top ten hold 5.6% of the sample. The specimen was whole blood, collected in connection with sensitization to the hapten diphenylcyclopropenone (DPC). These receptors were obtained from a man aged 25 to 40 with alopecia areata. Some clones in this sample may be carry-over from other donors' samples.

This clonotype was recorded at least ten times. This chain connects TRBV5-5 to TRBJ2-7; D unresolved. CDR1 and CDR2 from the germline V gene are SGHKS and YYEKEE (reference sequence). The CDR3 is made up of 13 amino acids. Trimming shortened V by 1 base and J by 0 bases, and 5 bases separated the two germline ends. CDR3 loop: CASSLPSSYEQYF. In DNA form, the CDR3 reads TGTGCCAGCAGCTTGCCTAGCTCCTACGAGCAGTACTTC.

There are many counts of this clonotype. V and J are TRBV27 and TRBJ2-1; D gene unclear. The V end lost 8 bases, the J end lost 0 bases, and 8 bases lay between the germline ends. The CDR3 totals 13 residues. CDR1 MNHEY and CDR2 SMNVEV come from the germline V gene (reference sequence). CDR3 residues: CASFSPSYNEQFF. The CDR3 DNA is TGTGCCAGCTTCTCACCCTCCTACAATGAGCAGTTCTTC.

This clonotype was counted ten times or more. The chain couples TRBV11-2 to TRBJ2-3; possibly TRBD2 for D (6 bases). Germline V gives CDR1 SGHAT, CDR2 FQNNGV. The CDR3 runs 15 residues. The ends were cut back, 1 base at V and 3 bases at J, with 11 bases in the middle. The CDR3 is CASSLGTGVTDTQYF. CDR3 DNA: TGTGCCAGCAGCTTAGGTACGGGAGTAACAGATACGCAGTATTTT.

This clonotype has ten or more counts. The rearrangement uses TRBV12-3 or TRBV12-4 and TRBJ2-5, with TRBD2 matching 10 bases. The trim removed 7 bases at V and 2 bases at J, leaving 7 bases unmatched. The CDR3 spans 15 residues. The CDR3 spells CASIRGTSAQETQYF. The CDR3 nucleotides read TGTGCCAGCATCCGAGGGACTAGCGCTCAAGAGACCCAGTACTTC.

There are many counts of this clonotype. The chain has TRBV27 and TRBJ2-3; the match to TRBD2 covers 11 bases. There are 14 residues in the CDR3. Trimming took 5 bases from V and 4 from J; bases not matched to a gene: 2. Looked up from germline, CDR1 is MNHEY and CDR2 is SMNVEV (reference sequence). CDR3 protein: CASSLGLAADTQYF. CDR3 coding DNA: TGTGCCAGCAGTCTGGGACTAGCGGCAGATACGCAGTATTTT.

This clonotype was detected many times. J is TRBJ2-7 and V is TRBV19; D gene unclear. The V and J ends lost 2 bases and 3 bases respectively, with 11 bases between them. Germline lookup yields CDR1 LNHDA and CDR2 SQIVND (reference sequence). CDR3 length: 14 residues. The CDR3 nucleotides read TGTGCCAGTAGTATATCAAATGGTTACTACGAGCAGTACTTC. Translation gives CASSISNGYYEQYF.

This clonotype was counted many times. The V and J genes are TRBV7-6 and TRBJ2-3; no clear D gene. This CDR3 has 13 residues. Germline V gene lookup returns CDR1 SGHVS and CDR2 FNYEAQ. V lost 5 bases to trimming and J lost 2 bases, with 8 bases between them. CDR3 DNA sequence: TGTGCCAGCAGCCGCAAGTACACAGATACGCAGTATTTT. Translated: CASSRKYTDTQYF.

This clonotype was seen ten or more times. This chain links TRBV28 with TRBJ1-1; no definite D call. The ends were cut back, 5 bases at V and 2 bases at J, with 9 bases in the middle. Germline assignment: CDR1 MDHEN and CDR2 SYDVKM. This CDR3 has 13 residues. The CDR3 region is CASSPGINTEAFF. CDR3 in DNA: TGTGCCAGCAGTCCCGGGATCAACACTGAAGCTTTCTTT.

This clonotype has a handful of counts. V is TRBV4-1 and J is TRBJ2-7; TRBD1 aligns across 9 bases. Germline values: CDR1 MGHRA, CDR2 YSYEKL. The CDR3 covers 15 residues. The ends lost 0 bases at V and 7 bases at J; junction bases unmatched: 7. CDR3 sequence reads: CASSQDLGQGWEQYF. CDR3 in DNA: TGCGCCAGCAGCCAAGATTTAGGACAGGGGTGGGAGCAGTACTTC.

This clonotype was counted ten times or more. This sequence joins TRBV29-1 and TRBJ1-1; 12 bases fit TRBD1. V was clipped by 6 bases and J by 13 bases; unmatched bases: 6. CDR3 length: 11 amino acids. Germline lookup yields CDR1 SQVTM and CDR2 ANQGSEA. The CDR3: CSVGTGGGGFF. CDR3 in DNA: TGCAGCGTAGGGACAGGGGGCGGAGGTTTCTTT.

This clonotype was seen repeatedly, ten times or more. The chain has TRBV15 and TRBJ2-3; 12 bases agree with TRBD2. There are 17 residues in the CDR3. Germline V lookup: CDR1 LNHNV, CDR2 YYDKDF (reference sequence). V trimming: 0 bases; J trimming: 3 bases; junction bases outside the gene matches: 4. The CDR3 DNA reads TGTGCCACCAGCAGAGATCTCGGACTAGCGGGAACAGATACGCAGTATTTT. Translation gives CATSRDLGLAGTDTQYF.

At least ten counts were recorded for this clonotype. The rearrangement joins TRBV20-1 to TRBJ2-3; TRBD2 matches 13 bases. The V and J ends lost 7 bases and 3 bases, in that order; junction bases with no gene match: 4. CDR3 length equals 14 residues. Per germline, CDR1 DFQATT and CDR2 SNEGSKA (reference sequence). The CDR3 protein is CSVQTSGGTDTQYF. The CDR3 coding sequence is TGCAGTGTTCAGACTAGCGGGGGGACAGATACGCAGTATTTT.

There are many counts of this clonotype. J is TRBJ2-1 and V is TRBV20-1; D is ambiguous. CDR1 DFQATT and CDR2 SNEGSKA come from the germline V gene (reference sequence). The CDR3 spans 13 residues. Deletions cut 2 bases from V and 3 bases from J, with 8 bases between. CDR3 region: CSARSRLYNEQFF. The CDR3 DNA follows: TGCAGTGCTAGATCCCGACTCTACAATGAGCAGTTCTTC.

In this sample, this clonotype turned up many times. The chain uses TRBV7-2 and TRBJ1-1; D unclear. Germline V lookup: CDR1 SGHTA, CDR2 FQGNSA. This CDR3 contains 13 residues. V was trimmed by 5 bases and J by 4 bases, leaving 11 bases between them. The CDR3 DNA follows: TGTGCCAGCAGCCCCAGACATGGCACTGAAGCTTTCTTT. Its translation is CASSPRHGTEAFF.

This clonotype was seen repeatedly, ten times or more. The genes are TRBV7-9 and TRBJ2-3, with D tentatively TRBD1 (5 bases). The V end lost 6 bases, the J end lost 5 bases, and 18 bases lay between the germline ends. The CDR3 is 15 residues long. CDR1 is SEHNR, CDR2 FQNEAQ, per germline (reference sequence). For the CDR3, the DNA is TGTGCCAGCAGTTTGACAGCTCGAGGTCTAGATACGCAGTATTTT. It yields the protein CASSLTARGLDTQYF.

This clonotype was observed many times. The chain carries TRBV2 and TRBJ2-7; 8 nucleotides align to TRBD1. Germline assignment: CDR1 SNHLY and CDR2 FYNNEI. Trimming removed 6 bases from V and 0 bases from J; junction bases left unmatched: 7. This CDR3 comprises 15 residues. The CDR3 bases are TGTGCCAGCAGCGGACAGGGTTCCAACTCCTACGAGCAGTACTTC. It yields the protein CASSGQGSNSYEQYF.

In this sample, this clonotype turned up many times. The chain recombines TRBV20-1 with TRBJ2-7; the match to TRBD2 covers 10 bases. The CDR3 extends over 17 amino acids. After removal of 3 bases from V and 4 bases from J, the junction contained 15 bases not matched to a gene. Germline V gene data show CDR1 as DFQATT and CDR2 as SNEGSKA (reference sequence). The CDR3 DNA reads as TGCAGTGCTAGCCCCGCTAGCGGGAGTAAGCTCTCTTACGAGCAGTACTTC. It encodes CSASPASGSKLSYEQYF.

This clonotype has at least ten counts. J is TRBJ2-3 and V is TRBV30, with unresolved D. Germline values: CDR1 GTSNPN, CDR2 SVGIG (reference sequence). The V end was cut by 2 bases, the J end by 2 bases, with 5 bases between. This CDR3 contains 12 residues. CDR3 nucleotide sequence: TGTGCCTGGAGTAGCGACACAGATACGCAGTATTTT. Translating gives CAWSSDTDTQYF. Drawing the rest from reference TRBV30 and TRBJ2-3, the complete variable domain is SQTIHQWPATLVQPVGSPLSLECTVEGTSNPNLYWYRQAAGRGLQLLFYSVGIGQISSEVPQNLSASRPQDRQFILSSKKLLLSDSGFYLCAWSSDTDTQYFGPGTRLTVL.

This clonotype showed up many times. The rearrangement uses TRBV20-1 and TRBJ2-1; tentatively, D is TRBD1 or TRBD2 (5 bases each). Looked up from germline, CDR1 is DFQATT and CDR2 is SNEGSKA (reference sequence). Trimming took off 5 bases at V and 0 bases at J, with 14 bases between the two ends. The CDR3 spans 15 residues. The CDR3: CSAGRDPSSYNEQFF. CDR3 DNA: TGCAGTGCTGGCCGGGACCCCAGCTCCTACAATGAGCAGTTCTTC.

This clonotype was detected many times. The chain uses TRBV7-6 and TRBJ2-2; D is possibly TRBD1 or TRBD2 (7 bases each). V was cut by 4 bases and J by 1 base, with 13 bases left in between. This CDR3 has 16 residues. Germline V CDR1 and CDR2: SGHVS, FNYEAQ. CDR3 residues: CASSSGGQLNTGELFF. The CDR3 DNA is TGTGCCAGCAGCTCGGGGGGACAGCTGAACACCGGGGAGCTGTTTTTT. Variable domain in full (rest from reference TRBV7-6 and TRBJ2-2): GAGVSQSPRYKVTKRGQDVALRCDPISGHVSLYWYRQALGQGPEFLTYFNYEAQQDKSGLPNDRFSAERPEGSISTLTIQRTEQRDSAMYRCASSSGGQLNTGELFFGEGSRLTVL.

Note on this clonotype: One end of the junction is discordant with germline, which a read error may explain. DNA for the CDR3: TGTGCAAGCTCACCCCCGGTGACAGGGCCCCAAGAGACCCAGCACTTC. Translated: CASSPPVTGPQETQHF. This chain uses TRBV18 with TRBJ2-5; TRBD1 agrees at 7 bases. The germline V gene has CDR1 KGHSH and CDR2 LQKENI. This CDR3 comprises 16 residues. Filled out from reference TRBV18 and TRBJ2-5, the complete variable domain reads NAGVMQNPRHLVRRRGQEARLRCSPMKGHSHVYWYRQLPEEGLKFMVYLQKENIIDESGMPKERFSAEFPKEGPSILRIQQVVRGDSAAYFCASSPPVTGPQETQHFGPGTRLLVL.

This clonotype was observed many times. This chain uses TRBV4-1 with TRBJ2-7, with D unclear. CDR1 is MGHRA and CDR2 is YSYEKL in the germline V gene. V was trimmed by 2 bases and J by 3 bases, leaving 14 bases between them. The length of the CDR3 is 15 residues. In nucleotides, the CDR3 is TGCGCCAGCAGCCAACTGGCAGACGCCTTCTACGAGCAGTACTTC. Translating gives CASSQLADAFYEQYF.

Ten or more counts support this clonotype. The chain uses TRBV12-3 or TRBV12-4 and TRBJ2-5; perhaps TRBD1 as D (5 bases). Trimming removed 4 bases from V and 2 bases from J, with 11 bases in between. This CDR3 contains 14 residues. The CDR3 sequence: CASSSRTFQETQYF. As DNA, the CDR3 is TGTGCCAGCAGTTCCAGGACATTTCAAGAGACCCAGTACTTC.

This clonotype was recorded at least ten times. The chain has TRBV15 and TRBJ2-7, with 9 bases lining up with TRBD1. The V gene's germline CDR1 is LNHNV and CDR2 YYDKDF (reference sequence). V lost 3 bases and J lost 3; bases outside the gene matches: 6. CDR3 size: 15 residues. Here the CDR3 reads CATSSLRDRVYEQYF. As DNA, the CDR3 is TGTGCCACCAGCAGCCTCCGGGACAGGGTCTACGAGCAGTACTTC.

This clonotype was detected ten times or more. The chain has TRBV6-5 and TRBJ2-2, with unresolved D. Germline lookup yields CDR1 MNHEY and CDR2 SVGAGI. The CDR3 has 14 residues. Trimming removed 8 bases at V and 0 bases at J, with 10 bases between. The CDR3 nucleotides read TGTGCCAGCGGTAGCTCGGCGAACACCGGGGAGCTGTTTTTT. Its protein product is CASGSSANTGELFF.

This clonotype was recorded many times. The chain couples TRBV15 to TRBJ2-6, with D possibly being TRBD1 (7 bases). V was shortened by 5 bases and J by 0 bases, with 14 bases between the two germline ends. The CDR3 runs 17 residues. The germline V gene has CDR1 LNHNV and CDR2 YYDKDF (reference sequence). In DNA, the CDR3 is TGTGCCACCAGCGGGAGGACAGGCAGCTCTGGGGCCAACGTCCTGACTTTC. Protein: CATSGRTGSSGANVLTF.